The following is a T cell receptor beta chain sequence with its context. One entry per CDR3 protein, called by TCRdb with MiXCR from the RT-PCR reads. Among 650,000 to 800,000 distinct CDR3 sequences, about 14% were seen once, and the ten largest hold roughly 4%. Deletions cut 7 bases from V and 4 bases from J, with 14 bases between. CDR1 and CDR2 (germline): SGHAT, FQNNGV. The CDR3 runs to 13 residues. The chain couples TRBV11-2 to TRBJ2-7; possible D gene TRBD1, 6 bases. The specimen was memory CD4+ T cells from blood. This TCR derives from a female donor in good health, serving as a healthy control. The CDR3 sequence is CASKDRGRYEQYF. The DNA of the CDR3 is TGTGCCAGCAAGGACAGAGGGCGGTACGAGCAGTACTTC.